In this sample, the clone carrying this T cell receptor (beta chain) turned up a few times. Its cognate antigen is unknown. Deletions cut 3 bases from V and 6 bases from J, with 11 bases between. CDR3 length: 13 residues. The V gene's germline CDR1 is SEHNR and CDR2 FQNEAQ (reference sequence). The sample comes from a study of early T cells in non-severe SARS-CoV-2 infection. Study overall: The study sequenced bulk RNA from unsorted whole blood, with chains unpaired. Study-level results: Lookups in VDJdb leaned toward anti-spike CD8 responses and missed private and CD4 specificities.

Attachment of unique molecular identifiers was made to individual cDNA molecules. TCRdb re-derived calls from the 5' RACE reads in MiXCR, one entry per CDR3 protein. The sample lists just over 60,000 distinct CDR3 sequences; roughly a tenth were seen once. This rearrangement joins TRBV7-9 to TRBJ1-2; the D is unclear. Sequences were obtained from whole blood. The clonotype was recovered from an adult who was a healthcare worker with PCR-confirmed SARS-CoV-2 infection or an uninfected control (not recorded which). The CDR3 region has the DNA TGTGCCAGCAGCTTTGGATCGGCAGATGGCTACACCTTC. Its translation: CASSFGSADGYTF.